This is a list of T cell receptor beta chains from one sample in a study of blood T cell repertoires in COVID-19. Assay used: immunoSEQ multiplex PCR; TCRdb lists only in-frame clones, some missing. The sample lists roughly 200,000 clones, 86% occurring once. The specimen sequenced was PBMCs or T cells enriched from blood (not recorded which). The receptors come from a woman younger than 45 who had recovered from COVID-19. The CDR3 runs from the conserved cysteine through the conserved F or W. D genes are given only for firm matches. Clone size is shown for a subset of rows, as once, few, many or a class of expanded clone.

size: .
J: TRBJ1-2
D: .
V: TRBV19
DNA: TGTGCCAGTAGTCCAGACAGCATCTATGGCTACACCTTC
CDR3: CASSPDSIYGYTF

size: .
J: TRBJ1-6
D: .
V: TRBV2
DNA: TGTGCCAGCAGTGAGAGGGCGAATTCACCCCTCCACTTT
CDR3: CASSERANSPLHF

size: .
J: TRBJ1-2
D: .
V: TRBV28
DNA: TGTGCCAGCAGTTTAAGGTCTCAGGGAAGGGACTATGGCTACACCTTC
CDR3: CASSLRSQGRDYGYTF

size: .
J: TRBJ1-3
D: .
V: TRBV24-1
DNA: TGTGCCACCAGTTCCAGATGGGACATGGGGAACACCATATATTTT
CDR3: CATSSRWDMGNTIYF

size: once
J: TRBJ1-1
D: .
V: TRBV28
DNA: TGTGCCAGCAATTTCAGGGTGACTGAAGCTTTCTTT
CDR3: CASNFRVTEAFF

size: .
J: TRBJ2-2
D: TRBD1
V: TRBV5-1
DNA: TGCGCCAGCAGCGGACAGGGGGCCGGGGAGCTGTTTTTT
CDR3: CASSGQGAGELFF

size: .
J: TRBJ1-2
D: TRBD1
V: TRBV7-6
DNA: TGTGCCAGCAGCCCACCTTTGGGGACAGACTTTAACTATGGCTACACCTTC
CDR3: CASSPPLGTDFNYGYTF

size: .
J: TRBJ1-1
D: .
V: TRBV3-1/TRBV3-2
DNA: TGTGCCAGCAGCCAAGATAGATTAGGGGGAGTCGCTGCAGCTTTCTTT
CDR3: CASSQDRLGGVAAAFF

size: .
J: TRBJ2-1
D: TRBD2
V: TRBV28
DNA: TGTGCCAGCAGTTTGTTTACTAGCGGCTACAATGAGCAGTTCTTC
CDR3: CASSLFTSGYNEQFF

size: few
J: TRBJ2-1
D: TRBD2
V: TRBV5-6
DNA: TGTGCCAGCAGCTTGATTTCCGTGGGACTAGCTTACAATGAGCAGTTCTTC
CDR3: CASSLISVGLAYNEQFF

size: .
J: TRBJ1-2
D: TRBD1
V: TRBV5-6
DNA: TGTGCCAGCAGCCACAAGACAGGGGGAAGGGTCTATGGCTACACCTTC
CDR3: CASSHKTGGRVYGYTF

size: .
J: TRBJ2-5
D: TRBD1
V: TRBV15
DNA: TGTGCCACCAGCAGCCGAGGCCAGGGGGCCCAGGAGACCCAGTACTTC
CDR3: CATSSRGQGAQETQYF

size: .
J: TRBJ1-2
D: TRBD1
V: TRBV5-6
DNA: TGTGCCAGCAGCCGACCGGGACAGATGAACTATGGCTACACCTTC
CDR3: CASSRPGQMNYGYTF

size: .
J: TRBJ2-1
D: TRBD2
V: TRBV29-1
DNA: TGCAGCGTTGAGCCTAGCGGGAAGGATGAGCAGTTCTTC
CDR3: CSVEPSGKDEQFF

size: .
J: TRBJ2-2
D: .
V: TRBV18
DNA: TGTGCCAGCTCAATAGCCGGGGAGCTGTTTTTT
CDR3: CASSIAGELFF

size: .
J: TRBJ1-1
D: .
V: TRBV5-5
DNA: TGTGCCAGCGGCAAAACAGGAACCGAAGCTTTCTTT
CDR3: CASGKTGTEAFF

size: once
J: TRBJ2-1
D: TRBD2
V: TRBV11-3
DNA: TGTGCCAGCAGCGATCTAGCGGGAGGGTACAATGAGCAGTTCTTC
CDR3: CASSDLAGGYNEQFF

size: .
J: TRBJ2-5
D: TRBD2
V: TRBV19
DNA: TGTGCCAGTAGCCCAAAACCCCCGGGACTAGCGCCGCAGGAGACCCAGTACTTC
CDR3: CASSPKPPGLAPQETQYF

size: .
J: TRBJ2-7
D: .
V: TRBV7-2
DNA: TGTGCCAGCAGCTTAGCTGGAGGGACCCACGAGCAGTACTTC
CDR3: CASSLAGGTHEQYF

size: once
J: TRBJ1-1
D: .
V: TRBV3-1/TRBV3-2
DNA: TGTGCCAGCAGCCAAGAGCCAGTTAAGAAAGCTTTCTTT
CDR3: CASSQEPVKKAFF

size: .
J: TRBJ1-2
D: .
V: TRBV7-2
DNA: TGTGCCAGCAGCCTGGACCTCAGAGGGGGTAACTATGGCTACACCTTC
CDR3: CASSLDLRGGNYGYTF

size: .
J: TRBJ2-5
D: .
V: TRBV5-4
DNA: TGTGCCAGCAGCTTGGCTGGGCGGGGCCAAGAGACCCAGTACTTC
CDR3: CASSLAGRGQETQYF

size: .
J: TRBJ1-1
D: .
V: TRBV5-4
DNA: TGTGCCAGCAGCTTGACCGGGAATGAAGCTTTCTTT
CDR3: CASSLTGNEAFF

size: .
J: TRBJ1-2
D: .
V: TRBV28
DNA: TGTGCCAGCAGTCCCTATAGGGGGTTCAGGGGCTACACCTTC
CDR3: CASSPYRGFRGYTF

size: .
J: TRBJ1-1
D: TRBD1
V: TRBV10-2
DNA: TGCGCCAGCAGCTCCCAGGGGGGAAGGACTGAAGCTTTCTTT
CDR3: CASSSQGGRTEAFF

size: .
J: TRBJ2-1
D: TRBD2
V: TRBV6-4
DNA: TGTGCCAGCAGTGAAGCGGGAGAGGGCTACAATGAGCAGTTCTTC
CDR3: CASSEAGEGYNEQFF

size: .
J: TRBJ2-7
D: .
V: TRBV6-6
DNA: TGTGCCAGCAGTTACTCGAGCGAGGGCGACGAGCAGTACTTC
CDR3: CASSYSSEGDEQYF

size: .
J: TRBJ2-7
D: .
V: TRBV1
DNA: TGCACCAGCAGCCCCAAAAGCGGGAACAAAACCTACGAGCAGTACTTC
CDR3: CTSSPKSGNKTYEQYF

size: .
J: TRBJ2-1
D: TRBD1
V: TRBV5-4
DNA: TGTGCCAGCAGCTTGGCGGGACAGGTCTACAATGAGCAGTTCTTC
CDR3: CASSLAGQVYNEQFF

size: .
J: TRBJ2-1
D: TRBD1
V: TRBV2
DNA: TGTGCCAGCAGACCCGTATTGTCGGGACAGGGAAAATTCTTC
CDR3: CASRPVLSGQGKFF

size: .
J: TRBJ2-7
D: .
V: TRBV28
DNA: TGTGCCAGCAGTTTCGAGGTTTCGTACGAGCAGTACTTC
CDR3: CASSFEVSYEQYF

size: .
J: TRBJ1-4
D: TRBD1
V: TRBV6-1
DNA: TGTGCCAGCAGTGAAGCCGGGACAGAGAATGAAAAACTGTTTTTT
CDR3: CASSEAGTENEKLFF

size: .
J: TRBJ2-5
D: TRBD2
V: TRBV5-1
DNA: TGCGCCAGCAGCGCGACTAGCGGTGGAGAGACCCAGTACTTC
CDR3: CASSATSGGETQYF

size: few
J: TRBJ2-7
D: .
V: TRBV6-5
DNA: TGTGCCAGCAGTTACCCACAGGGAAATCGGTACGAGCAGTACTTC
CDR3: CASSYPQGNRYEQYF

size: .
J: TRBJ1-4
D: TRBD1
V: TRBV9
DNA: TGTGCCAGCAGCGCACCGGGACAGGAAAATGAAAAACTGTTTTTT
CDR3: CASSAPGQENEKLFF

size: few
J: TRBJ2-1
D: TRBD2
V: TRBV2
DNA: TGTGCCAGCAGTGAGGGGACTAGCAATGAGCAGTTCTTC
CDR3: CASSEGTSNEQFF

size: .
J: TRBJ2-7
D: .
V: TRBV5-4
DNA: TGTGCCAGCAGTCTAGTTAGCGGAATAACCTACGAGCAGTACTTC
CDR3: CASSLVSGITYEQYF

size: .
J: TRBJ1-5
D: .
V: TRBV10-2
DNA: TGCGCCAGCAGTGAGCCGACAGATAGCAATCAGCCCCAGCATTTT
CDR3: CASSEPTDSNQPQHF

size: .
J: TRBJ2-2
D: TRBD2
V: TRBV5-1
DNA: TGCGCCAGCAGCTTGATGGTCAGCGGGAGTAACACCGGGGAGCTGTTTTTT
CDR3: CASSLMVSGSNTGELFF

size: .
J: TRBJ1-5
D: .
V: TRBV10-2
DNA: TGCGCCAGCAGTGAGACAGGCCGAAGCAATCAGCCCCAGCATTTT
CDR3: CASSETGRSNQPQHF

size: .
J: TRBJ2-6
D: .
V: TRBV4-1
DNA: TGCGCCAGCAGACAGGGATCCACTGGGGCCAACGTCCTGACTTTC
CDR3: CASRQGSTGANVLTF

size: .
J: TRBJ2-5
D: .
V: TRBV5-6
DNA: TGTGCCAGCAGCTTGGACTTGGAGGTCCTCGAGACCCAGTACTTC
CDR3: CASSLDLEVLETQYF

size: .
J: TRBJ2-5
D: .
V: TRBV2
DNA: TGTGCCAGCCGTTTACGGGGGCAAGAGACCCAGTACTTC
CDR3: CASRLRGQETQYF

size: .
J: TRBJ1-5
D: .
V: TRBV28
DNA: TGTGCCAGCAGTTTAAATACAGGTTACGATCAGCCCCAGCATTTT
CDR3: CASSLNTGYDQPQHF

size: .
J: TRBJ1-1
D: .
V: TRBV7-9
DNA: TGTGCCAGCAGCTCTAGGGTTTGGGGCGGCACTGAAGCTTTCTTT
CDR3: CASSSRVWGGTEAFF

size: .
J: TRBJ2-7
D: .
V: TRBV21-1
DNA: TGTGCCAGCAGCGCGCTACTAGCGGGAGGATGTTCGTCCTACGAGCAGTACTTC
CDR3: CASSALLAGGCSSYEQYF

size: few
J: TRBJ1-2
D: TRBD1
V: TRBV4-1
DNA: TGCGCCAGCAGCCAAGATTGGCCACTGACAGGGGGCGACTATGGCTACACCTTC
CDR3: CASSQDWPLTGGDYGYTF

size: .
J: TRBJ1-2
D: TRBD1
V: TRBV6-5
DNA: TGTGCCAGCAGCCGAACCAGGGGGCAGGGCTATGGCTACACCTTC
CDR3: CASSRTRGQGYGYTF

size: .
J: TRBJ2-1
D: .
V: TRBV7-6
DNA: TGTGCCAGCAGCTTATATGCGGCGGGCCAAACCGGGAAGCAGTTCTTC
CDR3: CASSLYAAGQTGKQFF

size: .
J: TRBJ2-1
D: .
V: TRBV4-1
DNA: TGCGCCAGCAGCCAAGTGGAAGGGGGCAATGAGCAGTTCTTC
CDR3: CASSQVEGGNEQFF

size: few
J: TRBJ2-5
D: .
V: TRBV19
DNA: TGTGCCAGTAGTATGGGAGGGGGTCCGAGAGAGACCCAGTACTTC
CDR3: CASSMGGGPRETQYF

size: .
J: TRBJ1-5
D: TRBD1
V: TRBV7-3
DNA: TGTGCCAGCAGCCCCTCTCGGGACAGCCATAGCAATCAGCCCCAGCATTTT
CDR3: CASSPSRDSHSNQPQHF

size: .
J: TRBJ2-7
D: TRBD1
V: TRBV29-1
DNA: TGCAGCGCCACGGAGGACAGGGGGCACGAGCAGTACTTC
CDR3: CSATEDRGHEQYF

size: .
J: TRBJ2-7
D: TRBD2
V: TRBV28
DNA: TGTGCCAGCAGTTTAGCGGGAGCCTCCTACGAGCAGTACTTC
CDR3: CASSLAGASYEQYF

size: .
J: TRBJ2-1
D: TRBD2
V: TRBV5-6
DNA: TGTGCCAGCAGTCCGACTAGCGGGATCCCCAATGAGCAGTTCTTC
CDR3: CASSPTSGIPNEQFF

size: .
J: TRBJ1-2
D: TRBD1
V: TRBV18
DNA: TGTGCCAGCTCACCACCGGGGACAGGGCGTGATGATGGCTACACCTTC
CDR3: CASSPPGTGRDDGYTF

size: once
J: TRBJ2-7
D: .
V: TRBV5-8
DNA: TGTGCCAGCATGCTGAACAGGGTCGAAGTCTACGAGCAGTACTTC
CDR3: CASMLNRVEVYEQYF